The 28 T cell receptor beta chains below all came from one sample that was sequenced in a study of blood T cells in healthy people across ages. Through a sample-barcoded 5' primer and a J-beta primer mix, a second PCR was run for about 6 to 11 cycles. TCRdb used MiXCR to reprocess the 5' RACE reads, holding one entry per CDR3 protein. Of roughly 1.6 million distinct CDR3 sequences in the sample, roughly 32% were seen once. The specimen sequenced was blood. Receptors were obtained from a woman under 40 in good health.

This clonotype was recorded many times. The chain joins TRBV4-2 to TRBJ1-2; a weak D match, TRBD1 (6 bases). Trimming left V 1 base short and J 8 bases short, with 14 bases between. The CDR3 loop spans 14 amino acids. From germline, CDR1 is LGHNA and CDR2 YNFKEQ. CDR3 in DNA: TGTGCCAGCAGCCAAGCTACAGGGAGAGACGGCTACACCTTC. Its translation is CASSQATGRDGYTF.

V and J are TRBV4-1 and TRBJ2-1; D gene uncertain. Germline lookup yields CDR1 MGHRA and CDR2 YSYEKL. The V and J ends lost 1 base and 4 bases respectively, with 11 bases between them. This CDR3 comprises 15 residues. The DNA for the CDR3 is TGCGCCAGCAGCCAAGCCGAGGTCCTTTACAATGAGCAGTTCTTC. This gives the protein CASSQAEVLYNEQFF.

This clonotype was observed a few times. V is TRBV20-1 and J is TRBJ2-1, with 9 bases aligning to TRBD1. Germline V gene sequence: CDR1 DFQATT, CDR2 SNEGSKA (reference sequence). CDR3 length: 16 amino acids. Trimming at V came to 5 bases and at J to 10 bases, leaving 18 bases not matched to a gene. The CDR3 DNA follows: TGCAGTGCTGGCCGCCCCGGGACAGGGAGGTTTGTAGAGCAGTTCTTC. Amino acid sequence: CSAGRPGTGRFVEQFF.

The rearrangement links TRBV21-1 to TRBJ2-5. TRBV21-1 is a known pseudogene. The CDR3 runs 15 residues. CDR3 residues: CASSKPSATQETQYF. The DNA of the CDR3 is TGTGCCAGCAGCAAACCTTCGGCCACCCAAGAGACCCAGTACTTC.

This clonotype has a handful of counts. The CDR3 DNA is TGTGCCAGCAGTCGAATCAAAGGTGATGAGCAGTTCTTC. This codes for CASSRIKGDEQFF. V is TRBV12-3 or TRBV12-4 and J is TRBJ2-1; no firm D call. V shed 5 bases and J shed 8 bases, with 13 bases lying between them. The CDR3 runs to 13 residues.

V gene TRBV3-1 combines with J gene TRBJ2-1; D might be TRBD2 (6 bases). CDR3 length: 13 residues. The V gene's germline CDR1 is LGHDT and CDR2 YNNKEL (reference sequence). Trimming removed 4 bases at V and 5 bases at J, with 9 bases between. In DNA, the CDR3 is TGTGCCAGCAGCCGGGACTTTCACAATGAGCAGTTCTTC. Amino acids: CASSRDFHNEQFF.

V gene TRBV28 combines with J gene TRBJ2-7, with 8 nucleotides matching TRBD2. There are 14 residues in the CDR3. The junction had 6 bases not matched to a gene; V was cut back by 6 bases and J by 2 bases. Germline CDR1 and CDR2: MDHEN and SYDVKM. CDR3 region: CASRLSGTTYEQYF. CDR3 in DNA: TGTGCCAGCAGGCTTAGCGGGACCACCTACGAGCAGTACTTC.

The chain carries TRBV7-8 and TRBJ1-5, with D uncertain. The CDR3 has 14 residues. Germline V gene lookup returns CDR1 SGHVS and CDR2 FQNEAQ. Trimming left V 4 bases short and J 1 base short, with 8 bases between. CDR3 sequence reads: CASSWVGSNQPQHF. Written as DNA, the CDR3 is TGTGCCAGCAGCTGGGTAGGGAGCAATCAGCCCCAGCATTTT.

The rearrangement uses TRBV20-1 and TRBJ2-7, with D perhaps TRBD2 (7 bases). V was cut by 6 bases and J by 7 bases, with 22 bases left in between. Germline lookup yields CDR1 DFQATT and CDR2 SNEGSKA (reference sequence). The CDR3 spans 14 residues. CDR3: CSATPRGAAYEQYF. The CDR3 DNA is TGCAGTGCCACACCCCGGGGGGCAGCGTATGAGCAGTACTTC.

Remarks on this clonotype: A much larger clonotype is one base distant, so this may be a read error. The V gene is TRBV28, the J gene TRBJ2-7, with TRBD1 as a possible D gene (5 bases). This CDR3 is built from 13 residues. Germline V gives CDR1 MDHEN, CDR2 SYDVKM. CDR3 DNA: TGTGCCAGCATTGCGCCAGGGTGGCACGAGCGGTACTTC. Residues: CASIAPGWHERYF.

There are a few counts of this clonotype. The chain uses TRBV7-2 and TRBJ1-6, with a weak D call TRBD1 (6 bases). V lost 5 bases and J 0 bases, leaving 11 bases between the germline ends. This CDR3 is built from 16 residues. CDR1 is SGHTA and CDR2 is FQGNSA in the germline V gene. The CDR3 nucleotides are TGTGCCAGCAGCACCCGACAGGACTCCTATAATTCACCCCTCCACTTT. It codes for CASSTRQDSYNSPLHF.

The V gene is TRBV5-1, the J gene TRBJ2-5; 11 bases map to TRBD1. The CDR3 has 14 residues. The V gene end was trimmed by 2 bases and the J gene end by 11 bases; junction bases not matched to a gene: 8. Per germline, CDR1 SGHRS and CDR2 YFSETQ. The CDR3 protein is CASSFPGQGGEQYF. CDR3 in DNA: TGCGCCAGCAGCTTCCCGGGACAGGGGGGTGAGCAGTACTTC. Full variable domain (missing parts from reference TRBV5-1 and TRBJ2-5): KAGVTQTPRYLIKTRGQQVTLSCSPISGHRSVSWYQQTPGQGLQFLFEYFSETQRNKGNFPGRFSGRQFSNSRSEMNVSTLELGDSALYLCASSFPGQGGEQYFGPGTRLLVL.

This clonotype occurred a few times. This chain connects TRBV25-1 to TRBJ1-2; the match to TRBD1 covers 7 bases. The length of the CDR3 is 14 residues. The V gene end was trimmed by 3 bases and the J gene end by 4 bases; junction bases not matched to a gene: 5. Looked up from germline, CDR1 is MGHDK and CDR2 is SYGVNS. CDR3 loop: CASSEGEGAYGYTF. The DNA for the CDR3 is TGTGCCAGCAGTGAGGGGGAGGGGGCCTATGGCTACACCTTC.

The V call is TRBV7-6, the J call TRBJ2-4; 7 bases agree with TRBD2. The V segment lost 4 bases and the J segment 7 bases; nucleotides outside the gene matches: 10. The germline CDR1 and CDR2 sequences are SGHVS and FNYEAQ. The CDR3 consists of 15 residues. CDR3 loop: CASSSSSGVGNIQYF. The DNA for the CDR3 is TGTGCCAGCAGCTCTTCCAGCGGGGTAGGGAACATTCAGTACTTC.

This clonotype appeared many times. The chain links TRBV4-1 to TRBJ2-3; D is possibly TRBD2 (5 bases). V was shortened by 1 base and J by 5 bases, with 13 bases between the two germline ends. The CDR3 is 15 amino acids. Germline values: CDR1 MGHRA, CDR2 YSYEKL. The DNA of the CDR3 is TGCGCCAGCAGCCAAGGGGCTAGCACCTTAGATACGCAGTATTTT. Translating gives CASSQGASTLDTQYF.

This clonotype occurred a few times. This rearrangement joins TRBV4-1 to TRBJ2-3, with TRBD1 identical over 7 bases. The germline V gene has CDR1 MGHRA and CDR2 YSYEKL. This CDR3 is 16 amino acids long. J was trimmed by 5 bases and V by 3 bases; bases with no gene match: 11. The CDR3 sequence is CASSQRFRDSRDTQYF. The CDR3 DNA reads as TGCGCCAGCAGCCAGCGCTTTAGGGACAGTCGAGATACGCAGTATTTT.

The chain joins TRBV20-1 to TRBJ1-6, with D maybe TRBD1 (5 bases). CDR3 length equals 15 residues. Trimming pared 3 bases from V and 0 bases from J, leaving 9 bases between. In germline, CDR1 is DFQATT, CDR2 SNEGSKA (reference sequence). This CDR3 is CSARKDSSYNSPLHF. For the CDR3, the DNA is TGCAGTGCTAGGAAAGACAGCTCCTATAATTCACCCCTCCACTTT.

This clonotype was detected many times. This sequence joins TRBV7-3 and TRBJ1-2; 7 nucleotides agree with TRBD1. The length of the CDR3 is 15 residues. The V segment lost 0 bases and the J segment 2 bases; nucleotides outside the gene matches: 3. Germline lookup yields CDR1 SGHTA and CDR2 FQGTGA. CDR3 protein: CASSLTGDSNYGYTF. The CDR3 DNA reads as TGTGCCAGCAGCTTAACTGGGGACAGCAACTATGGCTACACCTTC.

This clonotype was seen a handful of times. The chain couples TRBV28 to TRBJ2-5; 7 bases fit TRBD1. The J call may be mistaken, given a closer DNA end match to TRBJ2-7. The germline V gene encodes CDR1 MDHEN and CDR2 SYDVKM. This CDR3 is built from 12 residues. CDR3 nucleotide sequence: TGTGCCAGCAGTTCCGGACAGGACGAGCAGTACTTC. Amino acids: CASSSGQDEQYF.

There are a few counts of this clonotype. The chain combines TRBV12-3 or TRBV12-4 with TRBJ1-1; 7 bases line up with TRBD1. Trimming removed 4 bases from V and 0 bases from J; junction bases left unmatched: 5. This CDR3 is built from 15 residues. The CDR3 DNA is TGTGCCAGCAGTTCACTGGGACAGATGAACACTGAAGCTTTCTTT. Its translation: CASSSLGQMNTEAFF.

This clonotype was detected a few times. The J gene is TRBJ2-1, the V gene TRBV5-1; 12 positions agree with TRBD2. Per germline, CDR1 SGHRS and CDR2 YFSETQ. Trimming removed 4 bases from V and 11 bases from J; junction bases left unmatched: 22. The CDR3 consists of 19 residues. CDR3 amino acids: CASSVLGLAGLPRDKKQFF. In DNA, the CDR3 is TGCGCCAGCAGCGTTCTCGGACTAGCGGGACTTCCGAGAGATAAAAAGCAGTTCTTC.

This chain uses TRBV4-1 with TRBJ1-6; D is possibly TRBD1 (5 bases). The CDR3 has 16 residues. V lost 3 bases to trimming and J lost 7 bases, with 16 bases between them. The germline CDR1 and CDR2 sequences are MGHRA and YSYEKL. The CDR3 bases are TGCGCCAGCAGCCATGATCGGGGACGCCTCAATTCACCCCTCCACTTT. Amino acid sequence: CASSHDRGRLNSPLHF.

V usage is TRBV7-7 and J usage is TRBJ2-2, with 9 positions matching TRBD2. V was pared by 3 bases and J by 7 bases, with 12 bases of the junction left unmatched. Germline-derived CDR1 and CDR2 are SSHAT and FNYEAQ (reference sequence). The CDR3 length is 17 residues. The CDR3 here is CASSFSGSGYRNGELFF. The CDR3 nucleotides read TGTGCCAGCAGCTTTAGCGGGAGTGGGTATCGCAACGGGGAGCTGTTTTTT.

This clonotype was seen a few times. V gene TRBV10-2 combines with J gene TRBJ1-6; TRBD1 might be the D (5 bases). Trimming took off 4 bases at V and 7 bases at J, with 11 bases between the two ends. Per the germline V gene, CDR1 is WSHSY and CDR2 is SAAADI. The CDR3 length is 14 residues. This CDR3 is CASSVEGLNSPLHF. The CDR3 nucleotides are TGCGCCAGCAGTGTCGAGGGGCTAAATTCACCCCTCCACTTT.

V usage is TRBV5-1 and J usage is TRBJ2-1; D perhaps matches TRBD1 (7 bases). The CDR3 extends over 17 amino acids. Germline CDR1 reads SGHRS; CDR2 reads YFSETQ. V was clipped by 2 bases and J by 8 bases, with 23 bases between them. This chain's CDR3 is CASSLMEGASSGHEQFF. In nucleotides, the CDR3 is TGCGCCAGCAGCTTAATGGAGGGGGCTAGCAGCGGTCATGAGCAGTTCTTC.

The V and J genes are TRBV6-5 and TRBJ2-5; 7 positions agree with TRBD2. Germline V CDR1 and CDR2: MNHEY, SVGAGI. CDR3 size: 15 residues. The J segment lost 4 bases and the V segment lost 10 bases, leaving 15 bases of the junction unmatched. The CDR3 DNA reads TGTGCCACCAAACGGTGGGGGGGGACGGGAGAGACCCAGTACTTC. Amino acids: CATKRWGGTGETQYF.

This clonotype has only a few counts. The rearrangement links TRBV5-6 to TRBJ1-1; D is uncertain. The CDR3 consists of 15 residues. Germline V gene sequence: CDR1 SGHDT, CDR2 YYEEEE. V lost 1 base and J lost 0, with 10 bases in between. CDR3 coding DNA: TGTGCCAGCAGCTTGTACAGTTACATGAACACTGAAGCTTTCTTT. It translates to CASSLYSYMNTEAFF. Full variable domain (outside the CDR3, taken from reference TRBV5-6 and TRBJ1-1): DAGVTQSPTHLIKTRGQQVTLRCSPKSGHDTVSWYQQALGQGPQFIFQYYEEEERQRGNFPDRFSGHQFPNYSSELNVNALLLGDSALYLCASSLYSYMNTEAFFGQGTRLTVV.

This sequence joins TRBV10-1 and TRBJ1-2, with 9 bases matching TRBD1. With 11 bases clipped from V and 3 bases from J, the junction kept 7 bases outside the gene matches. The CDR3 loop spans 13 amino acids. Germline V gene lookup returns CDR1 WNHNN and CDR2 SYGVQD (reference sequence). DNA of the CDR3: TGCGCCCACAGGACAGGGGCCCACTATGGCTACACCTTC. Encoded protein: CAHRTGAHYGYTF.